This T cell receptor beta chain came from a study of cytomegalovirus exposure and HLA in healthy donors. The germline V gene encodes CDR1 MDHEN and CDR2 SYDVKM. V lost 5 bases and J 7 bases, leaving 14 bases between the germline ends. The CDR3 spans 14 residues. PCR used 60 Vbeta primers and 13 Jbeta primers. Some clones are missing from TCRdb's copy, which holds only in-frame ones; the method was immunoSEQ multiplex PCR. This sample has approximately 150,000 clones; around 72% occur once, and the top ten carry around 2.6%. The chain combines TRBV28 with TRBJ1-4; D gene unclear. Sequencing used PBMCs. This TCR was sampled from a female donor in good health and CMV-seronegative. The CDR3 sequence: CASSSGGLGEKLFF. CDR3 DNA sequence: TGTGCCAGCAGTAGCGGAGGTCTTGGTGAAAAACTGTTTTTT.